Following are 4 T cell receptor beta chains from one sample sequenced in a study of blood T cell repertoires in COVID-19. Data came from immunoSEQ multiplex PCR; TCRdb stores just in-frame clones and leaves some out. Of roughly 290,000 clones listed, approximately 85% are singletons. The specimen sequenced was peripheral blood. The receptors were sampled from a human donor with COVID-19, enrolled during active disease. The donor label of this sample is uncertain.

This chain uses TRBV18 with TRBJ1-2; the match to TRBD1 covers 7 bases. CDR1 and CDR2 (germline): KGHSH, LQKENI. The CDR3 loop spans 17 amino acids. The trim removed 4 bases at V and 3 bases at J, leaving 14 bases unmatched. CDR3 coding DNA: TGTGCCAGCTCACTAACGGGGGACCCGGGACAGTACTATGGCTACACCTTC. Encoded protein: CASSLTGDPGQYYGYTF.

This clone was recorded a few times. CDR3 DNA: TGTGCCAGCAGTCGACGTGGACAGGGAGGTCCCGGGGAGCTGTTTTTT. This codes for CASSRRGQGGPGELFF. V is TRBV28 and J is TRBJ2-2, with TRBD1 matching over 8 bases. The CDR3 is 16 residues long. Germline trimming cut 5 bases from V and 6 bases from J; bases unmatched to any gene: 11. Germline V gene data show CDR1 as MDHEN and CDR2 as SYDVKM.

V and J are TRBV14 and TRBJ2-2; TRBD1 is a possible D gene (6 bases). Deletions cut 4 bases from V and 3 bases from J, with 12 bases between. The CDR3 is 15 amino acids. Germline CDR1 is SGHDN and CDR2 is FVKESK. The CDR3 DNA reads as TGTGCCAGCAGCCCGAGGGACATTTACACCGGGGAGCTGTTTTTT. Protein product: CASSPRDIYTGELFF.

The V and J genes are TRBV29-1 and TRBJ2-5, with 10 bases aligning to TRBD1. The CDR3 totals 15 residues. Germline CDR1 SQVTM, CDR2 ANQGSEA. The V gene end was trimmed by 7 bases and the J gene end by 4 bases; junction bases not matched to a gene: 12. The CDR3 sequence is CSAGDRGRAPETQYF. The CDR3 nucleotides are TGCAGCGCGGGAGACAGGGGGCGCGCTCCAGAGACCCAGTACTTC.